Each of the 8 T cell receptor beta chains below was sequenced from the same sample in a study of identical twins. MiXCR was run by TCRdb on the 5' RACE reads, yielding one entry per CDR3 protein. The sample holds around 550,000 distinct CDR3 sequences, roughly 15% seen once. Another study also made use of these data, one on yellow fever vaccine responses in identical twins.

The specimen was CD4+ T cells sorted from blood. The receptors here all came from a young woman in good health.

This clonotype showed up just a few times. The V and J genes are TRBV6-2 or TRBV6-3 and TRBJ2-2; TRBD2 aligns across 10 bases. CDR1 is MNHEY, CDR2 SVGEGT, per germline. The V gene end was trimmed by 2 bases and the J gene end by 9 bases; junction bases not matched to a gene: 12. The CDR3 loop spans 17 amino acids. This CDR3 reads CASSYILAGEIRRELFF. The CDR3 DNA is TGTGCCAGCAGTTACATTCTAGCGGGGGAGATCAGGAGGGAGCTGTTTTTT.

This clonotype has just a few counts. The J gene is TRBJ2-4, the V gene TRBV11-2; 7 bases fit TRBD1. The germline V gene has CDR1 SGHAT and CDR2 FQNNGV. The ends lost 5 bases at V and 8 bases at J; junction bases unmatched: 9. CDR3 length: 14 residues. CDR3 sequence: CASSHRGESDIQYF. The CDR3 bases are TGTGCCAGCAGCCACAGGGGAGAATCGGACATTCAGTACTTC.

This CDR3 is CASRPGGGETQYF. Written as DNA, the CDR3 is TGTGCCAGCAGACCGGGAGGAGGAGAGACCCAGTACTTC. The chain recombines TRBV11-2 with TRBJ2-5; 7 bases are shared with TRBD2. There are 13 residues in the CDR3. The germline V gene has CDR1 SGHAT and CDR2 FQNNGV. The junction had 5 bases not matched to a gene; V was cut back by 6 bases and J by 4 bases.

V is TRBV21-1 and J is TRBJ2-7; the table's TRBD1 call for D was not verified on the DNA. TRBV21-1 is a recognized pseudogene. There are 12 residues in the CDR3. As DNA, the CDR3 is TGTGCCGGGGGCTCCGTCCACTACGAGCAGTACTTC. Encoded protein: CAGGSVHYEQYF.

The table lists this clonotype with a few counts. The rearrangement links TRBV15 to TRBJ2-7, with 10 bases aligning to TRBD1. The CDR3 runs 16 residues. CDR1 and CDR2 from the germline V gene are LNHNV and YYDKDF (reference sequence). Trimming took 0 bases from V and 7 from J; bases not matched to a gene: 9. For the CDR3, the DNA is TGTGCCACCAGCAGAGACGGACAGGGGGATATGAGGGAGCAGTACTTC. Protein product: CATSRDGQGDMREQYF.

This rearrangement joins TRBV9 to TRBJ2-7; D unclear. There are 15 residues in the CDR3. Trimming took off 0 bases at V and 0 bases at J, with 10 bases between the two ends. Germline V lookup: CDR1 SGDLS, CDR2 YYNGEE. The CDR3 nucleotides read TGTGCCAGCAGCGTAGGTCCAACCAGCTCCTACGAGCAGTACGTC. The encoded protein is CASSVGPTSSYEQYV.

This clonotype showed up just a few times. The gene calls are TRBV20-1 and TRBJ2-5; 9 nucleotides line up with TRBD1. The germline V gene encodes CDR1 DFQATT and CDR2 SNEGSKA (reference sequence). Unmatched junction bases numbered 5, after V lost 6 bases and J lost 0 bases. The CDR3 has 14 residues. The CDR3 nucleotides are TGCAGTGCAAACCGGGACAGGGACCAAGAGACCCAGTACTTC. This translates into CSANRDRDQETQYF.

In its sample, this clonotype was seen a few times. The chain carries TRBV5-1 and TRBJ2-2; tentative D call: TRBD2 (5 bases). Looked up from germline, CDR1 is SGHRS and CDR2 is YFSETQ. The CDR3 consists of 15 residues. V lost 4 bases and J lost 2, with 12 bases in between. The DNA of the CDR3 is TGCGCCAGCAGCCCTGAGGGTATTAACACCGGGGAGCTGTTTTTT. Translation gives CASSPEGINTGELFF.